What follows are 5 T cell receptor beta chains derived from one specimen sequenced in a study of neurological immune-mediated disorders. MiXCR, run by TCRdb on the 5' RACE reads, gives a single entry per CDR3 protein. The sample consists of some 70,000 distinct CDR3 sequences, nearly 3.5% of them appearing once. The sequenced sample was PBMCs. All receptors come from a man aged 40-55 years with multiple sclerosis.

In regard to this clonotype: This may arise from a read error, as a much more abundant clone is one base away. The chain has TRBV12-3 or TRBV12-4 and TRBJ1-5, with D perhaps matching TRBD1 (5 bases). There are 15 residues in the CDR3. Here the CDR3 DNA reads TGTGCCAGCAGTCCGTTGGGGCAGGGCAATCAGCACCAGCATTTT. Translating gives CASSPLGQGNQHQHF.

This clonotype was seen repeatedly, ten times or more. For the CDR3, the DNA is TGCGCCAGCAGCTCTACAGGGTTTTGGGAGACCCAGTACTTC. Encoded protein: CASSSTGFWETQYF. The rearrangement uses TRBV5-1 and TRBJ2-5; tentatively, D is TRBD1 (6 bases). The V and J ends lost 3 bases and 5 bases respectively, with 14 bases between them. The length of the CDR3 is 14 residues. Germline CDR1 reads SGHRS; CDR2 reads YFSETQ.

This clonotype was found many times. V gene TRBV7-7 combines with J gene TRBJ2-1, with 11 nucleotides matching TRBD2. CDR3 length: 15 amino acids. Trimming at V came to 1 base and at J to 6 bases, leaving 2 bases not matched to a gene. Germline V gene lookup returns CDR1 SSHAT and CDR2 FNYEAQ (reference sequence). CDR3 sequence: CASSLGLAGLNEQFF. CDR3 DNA sequence: TGTGCCAGCAGCTTAGGACTAGCGGGGCTCAATGAGCAGTTCTTC.

Many counts were recorded for this clonotype. The chain employs TRBV20-1 and TRBJ2-7; D might be TRBD2 (5 bases). CDR1 is DFQATT, CDR2 SNEGSKA, per germline (reference sequence). V dropped 1 base and J dropped 3 bases, with 10 bases sitting between them. This CDR3 has 13 amino acids. This CDR3 is CSARASGLYEQYF. The CDR3 DNA reads TGCAGTGCTAGAGCAAGCGGTCTCTACGAGCAGTACTTC.

This clonotype showed up many times. The chain uses TRBV5-1 and TRBJ2-5; 7 nucleotides agree with TRBD1. This CDR3 contains 14 residues. The V segment lost 4 bases and the J segment 2 bases; nucleotides outside the gene matches: 5. Germline V CDR1 and CDR2: SGHRS, YFSETQ. CDR3 residues: CASSHGTAQETQYF. Here the CDR3 DNA reads TGCGCCAGCAGCCACGGGACAGCTCAAGAGACCCAGTACTTC.